This entry describes one TCR beta chain. Its antigen is unidentified. V lost 6 bases and J lost 2; bases outside the gene matches: 10. The CDR3 has 16 amino acids. The germline V gene has CDR1 SGHVS and CDR2 FQNEAQ. This sample was taken from a study of T cell repertoires in ileal Crohn's disease. Broader study findings: Active smokers at surgery had more clonal expansions than non-smokers.

Included were adult ileal or ileocolonic Crohn's patients indicated for ileocolonic resection. Sequenced by immunoSEQ multiplex PCR; TCRdb stores in-frame clones only, minus some. The sample carries approximately 15,000 clones, approximately 80% recorded once. This chain links TRBV7-8 with TRBJ2-3; 8 bases match TRBD2. The sequence was collected from an adult with Crohn's disease. The sequencing sample was made of ileal tissue. In nucleotides, the CDR3 is TGTGCCAGCAGTTCGATATCGGGGGGGGTCACAGATACGCAGTATTTT. Translating gives CASSSISGGVTDTQYF.